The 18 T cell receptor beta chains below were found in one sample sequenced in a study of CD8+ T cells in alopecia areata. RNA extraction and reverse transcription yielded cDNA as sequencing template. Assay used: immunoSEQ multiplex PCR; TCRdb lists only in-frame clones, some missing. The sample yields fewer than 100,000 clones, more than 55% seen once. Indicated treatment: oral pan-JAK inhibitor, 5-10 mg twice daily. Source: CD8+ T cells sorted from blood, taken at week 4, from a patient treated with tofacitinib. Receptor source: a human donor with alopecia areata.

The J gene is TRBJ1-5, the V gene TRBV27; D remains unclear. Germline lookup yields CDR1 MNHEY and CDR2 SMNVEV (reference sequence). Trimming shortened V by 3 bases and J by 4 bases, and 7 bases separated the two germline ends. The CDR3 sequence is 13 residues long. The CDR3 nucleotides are TGTGCCAGCAGTTTGGCGGGGAATCAGCCCCAGCATTTT. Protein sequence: CASSLAGNQPQHF.

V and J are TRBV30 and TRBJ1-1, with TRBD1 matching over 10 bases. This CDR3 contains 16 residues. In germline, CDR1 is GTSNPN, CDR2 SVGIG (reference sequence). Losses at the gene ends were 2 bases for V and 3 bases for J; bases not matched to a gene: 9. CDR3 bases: TGTGCCTGGAGTCGCCGGTGGGACAGGGGTGACACTGAAGCTTTCTTT. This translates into CAWSRRWDRGDTEAFF.

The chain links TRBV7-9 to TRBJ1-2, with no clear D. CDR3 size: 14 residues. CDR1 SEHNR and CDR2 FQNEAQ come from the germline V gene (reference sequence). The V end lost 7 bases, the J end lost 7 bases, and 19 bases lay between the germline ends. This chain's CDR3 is CASTPRTGLRGYTF. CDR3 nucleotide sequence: TGTGCCAGCACCCCCCGCACGGGCCTACGTGGCTACACCTTC.

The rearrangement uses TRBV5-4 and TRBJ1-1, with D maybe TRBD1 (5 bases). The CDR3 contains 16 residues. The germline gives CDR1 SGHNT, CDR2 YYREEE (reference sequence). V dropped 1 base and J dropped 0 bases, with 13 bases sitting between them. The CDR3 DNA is TGTGCCAGCAGCTTGACCGTTGGGACCGTGAACACTGAAGCTTTCTTT. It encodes CASSLTVGTVNTEAFF. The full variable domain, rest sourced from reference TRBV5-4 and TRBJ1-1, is ETGVTQSPTHLIKTRGQQVTLRCSSQSGHNTVSWYQQALGQGPQFIFQYYREEENGRGNFPPRFSGLQFPNYSSELNVNALELDDSALYLCASSLTVGTVNTEAFFGQGTRLTVV.

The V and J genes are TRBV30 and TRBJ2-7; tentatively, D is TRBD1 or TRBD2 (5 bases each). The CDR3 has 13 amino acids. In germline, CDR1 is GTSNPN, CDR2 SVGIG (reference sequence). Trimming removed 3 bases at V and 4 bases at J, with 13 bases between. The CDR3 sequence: CAWSHGASYEQYF. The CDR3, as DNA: TGTGCCTGGAGCCACGGGGCGTCATACGAGCAGTACTTC.

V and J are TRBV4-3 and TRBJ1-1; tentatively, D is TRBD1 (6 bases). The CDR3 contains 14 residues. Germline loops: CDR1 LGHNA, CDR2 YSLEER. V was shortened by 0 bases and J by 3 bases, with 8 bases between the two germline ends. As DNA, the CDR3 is TGCGCCAGCAGCCAAGATCGACAGGACACTGAAGCTTTCTTT. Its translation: CASSQDRQDTEAFF.

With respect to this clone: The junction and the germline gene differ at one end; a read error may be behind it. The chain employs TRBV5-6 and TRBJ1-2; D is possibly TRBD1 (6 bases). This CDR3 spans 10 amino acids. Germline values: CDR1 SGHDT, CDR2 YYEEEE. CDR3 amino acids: CASGRGADIF. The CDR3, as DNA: TGTGCCAGCGGCCGGGGGGCCGACATCTTC.

Written as DNA, the CDR3 is TGCAGCGTGCCGGGACAGGGGGATGGCTACACCTTC. Its translation is CSVPGQGDGYTF. J is TRBJ1-2 and V is TRBV29-1, with TRBD1 matching 11 bases. V was clipped by 6 bases and J by 6 bases; unmatched bases: 3. CDR1 SQVTM and CDR2 ANQGSEA come from the germline V gene. The CDR3 length is 12 residues.

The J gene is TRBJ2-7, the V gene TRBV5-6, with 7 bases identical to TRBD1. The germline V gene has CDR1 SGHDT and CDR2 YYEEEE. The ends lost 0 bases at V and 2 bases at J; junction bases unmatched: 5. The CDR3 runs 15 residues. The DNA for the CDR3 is TGTGCCAGCAGCTTGGGGGGGACAGTCCCCTACGAGCAGTACTTC. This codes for CASSLGGTVPYEQYF.

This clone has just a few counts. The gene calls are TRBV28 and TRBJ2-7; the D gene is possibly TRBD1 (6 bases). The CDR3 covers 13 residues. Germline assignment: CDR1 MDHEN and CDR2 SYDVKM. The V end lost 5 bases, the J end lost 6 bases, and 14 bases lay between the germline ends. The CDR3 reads CASSTDSPAEQYF. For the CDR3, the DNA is TGTGCCAGCAGTACGGACAGTCCGGCCGAGCAGTACTTC.

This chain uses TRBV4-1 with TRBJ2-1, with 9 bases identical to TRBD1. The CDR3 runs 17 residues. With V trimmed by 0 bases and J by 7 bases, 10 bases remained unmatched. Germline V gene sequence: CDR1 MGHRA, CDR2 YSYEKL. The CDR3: CASSQEFLQGASNEQFF. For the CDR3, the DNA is TGCGCCAGCAGCCAAGAATTTTTACAGGGGGCTTCAAATGAGCAGTTCTTC.

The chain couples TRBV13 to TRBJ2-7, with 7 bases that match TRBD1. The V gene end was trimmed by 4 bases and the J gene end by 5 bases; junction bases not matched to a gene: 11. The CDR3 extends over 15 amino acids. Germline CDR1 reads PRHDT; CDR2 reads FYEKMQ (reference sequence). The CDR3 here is CASSYLTGALNEQYF. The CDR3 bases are TGTGCCAGCAGCTATCTTACAGGGGCGTTGAACGAGCAGTACTTC.

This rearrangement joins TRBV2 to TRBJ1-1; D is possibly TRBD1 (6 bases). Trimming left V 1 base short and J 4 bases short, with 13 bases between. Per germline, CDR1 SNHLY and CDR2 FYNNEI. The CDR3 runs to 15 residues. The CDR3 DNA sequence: TGTGCCAGCAGTGAAGACGGGGGGGCAGTCACTGAAGCTTTCTTT. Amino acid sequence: CASSEDGGAVTEAFF.

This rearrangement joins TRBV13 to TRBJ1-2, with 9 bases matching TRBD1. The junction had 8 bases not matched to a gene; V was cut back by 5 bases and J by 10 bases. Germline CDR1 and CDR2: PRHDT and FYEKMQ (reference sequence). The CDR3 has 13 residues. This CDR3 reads CASSRGQGLNYTF. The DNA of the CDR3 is TGTGCCAGCAGCAGGGGACAGGGCTTAAACTACACCTTC. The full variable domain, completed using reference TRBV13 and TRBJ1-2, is AAGVIQSPRHLIKEKRETATLKCYPIPRHDTVYWYQQGPGQDPQFLISFYEKMQSDKGSIPDRFSAQQFSDYHSELNMSSLELGDSALYFCASSRGQGLNYTFGSGTRLTVV.

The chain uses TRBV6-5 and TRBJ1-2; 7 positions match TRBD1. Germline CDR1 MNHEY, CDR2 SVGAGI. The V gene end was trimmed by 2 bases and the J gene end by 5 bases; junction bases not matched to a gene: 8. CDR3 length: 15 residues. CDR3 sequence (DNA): TGTGCCAGCAGTTACGGGGCTACAGGGGTTTATGGCTACACCTTC. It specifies CASSYGATGVYGYTF.

The CDR3 spells CASSPNRRDRVIYEQFF. CDR3 nucleotides: TGCGCCAGCAGCCCAAACCGCAGGGACAGGGTGATATATGAGCAGTTCTTC. V gene TRBV5-1 combines with J gene TRBJ2-1; 9 bases line up with TRBD1. The CDR3 contains 17 residues. The V gene's germline CDR1 is SGHRS and CDR2 YFSETQ. V was pared by 4 bases and J by 8 bases, with 16 bases of the junction left unmatched. Full variable domain (rest looked up from reference TRBV5-1 and TRBJ2-1): KAGVTQTPRYLIKTRGQQVTLSCSPISGHRSVSWYQQTPGQGLQFLFEYFSETQRNKGNFPGRFSGRQFSNSRSEMNVSTLELGDSALYLCASSPNRRDRVIYEQFFGPGTRLTVL.

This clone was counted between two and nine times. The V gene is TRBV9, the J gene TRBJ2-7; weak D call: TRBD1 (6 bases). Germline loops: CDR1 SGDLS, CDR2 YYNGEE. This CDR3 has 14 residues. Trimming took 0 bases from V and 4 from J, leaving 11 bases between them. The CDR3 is CASSVARTGYEQYF. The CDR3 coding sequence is TGTGCCAGCAGCGTAGCCCGAACAGGGTACGAGCAGTACTTC. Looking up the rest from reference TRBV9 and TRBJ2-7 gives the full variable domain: DSGVTQTPKHLITATGQRVTLRCSPRSGDLSVYWYQQSLDQGLQFLIQYYNGEERAKGNILERFSAQQFPDLHSELNLSSLELGDSALYFCASSVARTGYEQYFGPGTRLTVT.

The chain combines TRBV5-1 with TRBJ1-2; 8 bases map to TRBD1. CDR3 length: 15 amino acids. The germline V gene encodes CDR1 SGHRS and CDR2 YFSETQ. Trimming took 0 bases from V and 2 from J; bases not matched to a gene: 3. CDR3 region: CASSLAGTGNYGYTF. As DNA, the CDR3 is TGCGCCAGCAGCTTGGCCGGGACAGGAAACTATGGCTACACCTTC.